These 24 T cell receptor beta chains were all obtained from the same sample, sequenced in a study of preoperative IRX-2 immunotherapy in early breast cancer. Profiled with immunoSEQ multiplex PCR; TCRdb holds only in-frame clones, not every one. Of thousands of clones listed, roughly 79% were seen once; the top ten hold less than 20%. The treatment: preoperative locoregional IRX-2 cytokine immunotherapy. The sequenced sample was tumor tissue, obtained before IRX-2 immunotherapy. These receptors originate from a human donor with breast cancer.

The genes are TRBV5-1 and TRBJ2-5, with D unclear. This CDR3 has 15 residues. Looked up from germline, CDR1 is SGHRS and CDR2 is YFSETQ. V gave up 2 bases and J gave up 5 bases, with 16 bases separating them. The CDR3 coding sequence is TGCGCCAGCAGCTTATCCCAAACGGAAGGGGAGACCCAGTACTTC. Amino acids: CASSLSQTEGETQYF.

The rearrangement joins TRBV19 to TRBJ1-5, with D uncertain. This CDR3 has 13 amino acids. V was cut by 8 bases and J by 3 bases, with 11 bases left in between. Per the germline V gene, CDR1 is LNHDA and CDR2 is SQIVND (reference sequence). CDR3 protein: CASGRDYNQPQHF. The CDR3, as DNA: TGTGCCAGTGGAAGGGATTACAATCAGCCCCAGCATTTT.

This clone has a single count. The chain joins TRBV22-1 to TRBJ1-3; the DNA was not compared with TRBD1, the D call given in the table. TRBV22-1 counts as a pseudogene. This CDR3 has 17 amino acids. The CDR3 here is CASSRYRGRVAGNTIYF. For the CDR3, the DNA is TGTGCCAGCAGCCGATACAGGGGGCGAGTTGCTGGAAACACCATATATTTT.

The chain carries TRBV6-8 and TRBJ1-5, with D perhaps TRBD1 (6 bases). V lost 6 bases, J lost 1 base, and 10 bases lay in between. In germline, CDR1 is MNHGY, CDR2 SAAAGT. This CDR3 has 14 residues. The CDR3 DNA is TGTGCCAGCAGGGAGGGACACAGCAATCAGCCCCAGCATTTT. This gives the protein CASREGHSNQPQHF.

This chain connects TRBV19 to TRBJ1-5; 8 positions agree with TRBD1. This CDR3 is built from 14 residues. The ends lost 10 bases at V and 1 base at J; junction bases unmatched: 6. Germline V lookup: CDR1 LNHDA, CDR2 SQIVND (reference sequence). CDR3 region: CATQTGVSNQPQHF. CDR3 nucleotide sequence: TGTGCCACCCAGACAGGGGTGAGCAATCAGCCCCAGCATTTT.

The chain uses TRBV30 and TRBJ2-5; D call uncertain. The CDR3 has 11 residues. CDR1 is GTSNPN and CDR2 is SVGIG in the germline V gene (reference sequence). The V gene lost 0 bases and the J gene lost 5 bases, with 4 bases spanning the gap. The CDR3 loop reads CAWSVGETQYF. The CDR3 bases are TGTGCCTGGAGTGTGGGGGAGACCCAGTACTTC.

This clone is classed as medium-sized. The V call is TRBV6-8, the J call TRBJ2-5; the D is unclear. There are 13 residues in the CDR3. Germline V gene lookup returns CDR1 MNHGY and CDR2 SAAAGT. Trimming cost V 0 bases and J 4 bases, with 6 bases left between them. The CDR3 DNA reads as TGTGCCAGCAGTTACTCATCCCGAGAGACCCAGTACTTC. Translated, it gives CASSYSSRETQYF.

This clone was observed a single time. V gene TRBV6-8 combines with J gene TRBJ2-5; TRBD2 agrees at 8 bases. V dropped 6 bases and J dropped 5; count of bases not matched to a gene: 8. The CDR3 consists of 14 residues. From germline, CDR1 is MNHGY and CDR2 SAAAGT. The CDR3 bases are TGTGCCAGCAGCCACTCGGGAGGGAGGGAGACCCAGTACTTC. Its protein is CASSHSGGRETQYF.

The chain employs TRBV7-1 and TRBJ2-3; D is uncertain. TRBV7-1 is assigned to the ORF class and has an uncertain function. V was clipped by 7 bases and J by 0 bases, with 8 bases between them. The CDR3 has 13 residues. The chain's CDR3 is CASNRQSTDTQYF. CDR3 nucleotides: TGTGCCAGCAACCGCCAAAGCACAGATACGCAGTATTTT.

In nucleotides, the CDR3 is TGTGCCAGCAGTGCCGTTTCAGGGGGCGGGTATGGCTACACCTTC. It specifies CASSAVSGGGYGYTF. The V gene is TRBV6-8, the J gene TRBJ1-2; 8 bases agree with TRBD1. The CDR3 consists of 15 residues. V was clipped by 5 bases and J by 5 bases; unmatched bases: 10. Germline lookup yields CDR1 MNHGY and CDR2 SAAAGT.

The chain is built from TRBV30 and TRBJ2-5, with D unclear. The length of the CDR3 is 12 residues. Trimming removed 5 bases from V and 3 bases from J, with 10 bases in between. The germline V gene has CDR1 GTSNPN and CDR2 SVGIG (reference sequence). The CDR3 bases are TGTGCCTGGGATTCTTATAAAGAGACCCAGTACTTC. Its protein is CAWDSYKETQYF.

This chain connects TRBV28 to TRBJ1-4; TRBD1 agrees at 9 bases. The CDR3 extends over 17 amino acids. Germline CDR1 and CDR2: MDHEN and SYDVKM. The V and J ends lost 3 bases and 0 bases, in that order; junction bases with no gene match: 5. The CDR3 DNA sequence: TGTGCCAGCAGTTTTTCGGGACAGGGCCCAACTAATGAAAAACTGTTTTTT. Translated, it gives CASSFSGQGPTNEKLFF.

The rearrangement joins TRBV19 to TRBJ1-2, with D possibly being TRBD1 (5 bases). The germline CDR1 and CDR2 sequences are LNHDA and SQIVND (reference sequence). The length of the CDR3 is 14 residues. The V gene lost 3 bases and the J gene lost 0 bases, with 8 bases spanning the gap. The CDR3 DNA is TGTGCCAGTAGTATGACAGTATCTAACTATGGCTACACCTTC. Its translation: CASSMTVSNYGYTF.

The chain recombines TRBV11-3 with TRBJ1-2; D ambiguous. Trimming shortened V by 5 bases and J by 6 bases, and 19 bases separated the two germline ends. CDR1 is SGHNT and CDR2 is YENEEA in the germline V gene. CDR3 size: 15 residues. The CDR3 spells CASSPWEGRYDGYTF. For the CDR3, the DNA is TGTGCCAGCAGCCCATGGGAGGGCCGCTACGATGGCTACACCTTC.

V and J are TRBV6-8 and TRBJ1-2; no firm D call. This CDR3 is 15 amino acids long. The V gene's germline CDR1 is MNHGY and CDR2 SAAAGT. V was clipped by 2 bases and J by 0 bases, with 10 bases between them. This CDR3 reads CASSYVQATNYGYTF. DNA for the CDR3: TGTGCCAGCAGTTACGTCCAGGCGACTAACTATGGCTACACCTTC.

The chain couples TRBV1 to TRBJ2-6. TRBV1 has pseudogene status. The CDR3 extends over 17 amino acids. The CDR3 region is CASSQTPTTSGANVLTF. CDR3 bases: TGCGCCAGCAGCCAAACCCCGACCACCTCTGGGGCCAACGTCCTGACTTTC.

This clone came up once. This chain joins TRBV6-8 and TRBJ1-3, with D tentatively TRBD1 (6 bases). Looked up from germline, CDR1 is MNHGY and CDR2 is SAAAGT. The CDR3 has 15 residues. V lost 0 bases and J lost 0, with 6 bases in between. In nucleotides, the CDR3 is TGTGCCAGCAGTTACTCGGGACACTCTGGAAACACCATATATTTT. This translates into CASSYSGHSGNTIYF.

The chain joins TRBV19 to TRBJ1-5; D is perhaps TRBD1 (5 bases). The germline CDR1 and CDR2 sequences are LNHDA and SQIVND (reference sequence). CDR3 length: 15 residues. Trimming took 5 bases from V and 3 from J, leaving 14 bases between them. This CDR3 reads CASSDRGGANQPQHF. The CDR3 nucleotides are TGTGCCAGTAGTGACCGTGGAGGGGCCAATCAGCCCCAGCATTTT. Based on the CDR3 plus reference TRBV19 and TRBJ1-5, the full variable domain is DGGITQSPKYLFRKEGQNVTLSCEQNLNHDAMYWYRQDPGQGLRLIYYSQIVNDFQKGDIAEGYSVSREKKESFPLTVTSAQKNPTAFYLCASSDRGGANQPQHFGDGTRLSIL.

The rearrangement links TRBV6-8 to TRBJ2-1; 8 bases are shared with TRBD2. The CDR3 covers 14 residues. Germline values: CDR1 MNHGY, CDR2 SAAAGT. With V trimmed by 6 bases and J by 4 bases, 5 bases remained unmatched. The CDR3 sequence: CASSRRGAYNEQFF. In DNA, the CDR3 is TGTGCCAGCAGCCGGCGGGGGGCATACAATGAGCAGTTCTTC.

This clone was counted only a few times. This chain connects TRBV11-3 to TRBJ2-5; 7 bases are a match to TRBD1. Per germline, CDR1 SGHNT and CDR2 YENEEA. The CDR3 is 16 residues long. Trimming cost V 0 bases and J 7 bases; bases outside gene matches: 11. The CDR3 loop is CASSLEGGHLQWTQYF. The CDR3 DNA is TGTGCCAGCAGCTTAGAAGGGGGCCACCTGCAATGGACCCAGTACTTC.

J is TRBJ1-4 and V is TRBV11-3, with TRBD1 identical over 9 bases. The CDR3 is 16 residues long. The germline V gene has CDR1 SGHNT and CDR2 YENEEA. V was pared by 5 bases and J by 5 bases, with 9 bases of the junction left unmatched. CDR3 sequence: CASSIGTGRENEKLFF. CDR3 nucleotide sequence: TGTGCCAGCAGCATCGGGACAGGGCGAGAGAATGAAAAACTGTTTTTT.

In its sample, this clone is medium-sized. The V gene is TRBV30, the J gene TRBJ2-3, with D unresolved. The CDR3 runs 13 residues. Germline V CDR1 and CDR2: GTSNPN, SVGIG (reference sequence). The V end lost 4 bases, the J end lost 7 bases, and 15 bases lay between the germline ends. The CDR3 coding sequence is TGTGCCTGGACCTTTAACCCAGACTATACGCAGTATTTT. Translated: CAWTFNPDYTQYF.

The chain couples TRBV10-1 to TRBJ1-4; D is undetermined. The CDR3 is 15 amino acids. The germline V gene encodes CDR1 WNHNN and CDR2 SYGVQD (reference sequence). V lost 7 bases to trimming and J lost 8 bases, with 20 bases between them. The CDR3: CASNIGRSLREKLFF. DNA of the CDR3: TGCGCCAGCAATATCGGGCGGTCTCTTCGCGAAAAACTGTTTTTT.

In this sample, this clone is large. The chain carries TRBV14 and TRBJ1-6; D perhaps matches TRBD1 (5 bases). Looked up from germline, CDR1 is SGHDN and CDR2 is FVKESK. V was cut by 5 bases and J by 2 bases, with 16 bases left in between. The CDR3 spans 17 residues. Written as DNA, the CDR3 is TGTGCCAGCAGCAAAGCAGGGAGGTCGACCTATAATTCACCCCTCCACTTT. It translates to CASSKAGRSTYNSPLHF. Drawing the rest from reference TRBV14 and TRBJ1-6, the complete variable domain is EAGVTQFPSHSVIEKGQTVTLRCDPISGHDNLYWYRRVMGKEIKFLLHFVKESKQDESGMPNNRFLAERTGGTYSTLKVQPAELEDSGVYFCASSKAGRSTYNSPLHFGNGTRLTVT.